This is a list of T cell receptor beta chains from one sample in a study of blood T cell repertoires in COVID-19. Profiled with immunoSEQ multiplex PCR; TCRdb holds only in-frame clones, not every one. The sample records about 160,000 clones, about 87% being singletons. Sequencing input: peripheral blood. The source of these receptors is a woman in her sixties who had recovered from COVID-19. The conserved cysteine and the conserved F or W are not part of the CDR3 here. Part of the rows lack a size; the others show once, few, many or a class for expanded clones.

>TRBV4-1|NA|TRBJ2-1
ASSFGGARRDEQF
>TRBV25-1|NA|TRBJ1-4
ASSEQGAVNNEKLF
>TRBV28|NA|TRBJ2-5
ASSIKYRTGASKETQY
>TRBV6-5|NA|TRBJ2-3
ASRLAGVPDTQY
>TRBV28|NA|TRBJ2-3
ASSLGQSPDTQY
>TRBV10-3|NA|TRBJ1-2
AISESTGYYGYT
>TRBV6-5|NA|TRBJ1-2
ASGSWADPPYGYT
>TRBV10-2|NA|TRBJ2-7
ASSDPGGGASSYEQY
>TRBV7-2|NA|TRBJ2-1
ASSLQAGEYNEQF
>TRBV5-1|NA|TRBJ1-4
ASSLGAPTNEKLF
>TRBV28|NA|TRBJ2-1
ASSYSGTGSYNEQF
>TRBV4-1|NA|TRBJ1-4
ASSTGTGTEKLF
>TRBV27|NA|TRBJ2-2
ASQADVNTGELF
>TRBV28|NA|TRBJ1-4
ASSLDQGATNEKLF
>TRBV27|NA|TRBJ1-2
ASSFMFPRQELGYGYT
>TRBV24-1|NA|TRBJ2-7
ATGTGLHEQY
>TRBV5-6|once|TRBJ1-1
ASSLVGTNTEAF
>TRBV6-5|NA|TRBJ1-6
ASSYGSGDNSPLH
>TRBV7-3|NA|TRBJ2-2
ASSLSTNTGELF
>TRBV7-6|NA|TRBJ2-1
ASSKRGFQDEQF
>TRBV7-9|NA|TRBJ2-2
ASSSGTSGGGELF
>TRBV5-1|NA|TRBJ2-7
ASSPYSRREQY
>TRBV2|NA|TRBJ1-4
ASVEGGATNEKLF
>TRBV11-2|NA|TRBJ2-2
ASSLAGQGFTGELF
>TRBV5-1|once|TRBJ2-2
ASRLAGEIYTGELF
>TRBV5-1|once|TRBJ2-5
ASSLATVQTQY
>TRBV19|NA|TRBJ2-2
ASSGTTGNTGELF
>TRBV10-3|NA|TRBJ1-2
AISESGQAATNYGYT
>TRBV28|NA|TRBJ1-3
ASWSDHSSGNTIY
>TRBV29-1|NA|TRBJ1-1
SVMGQGDTEAF
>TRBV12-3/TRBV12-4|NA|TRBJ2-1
ASSLNRDTQQF
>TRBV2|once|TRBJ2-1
ASTTSGGAFEQF
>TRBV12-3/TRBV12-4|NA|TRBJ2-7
ASSFGQTEQY
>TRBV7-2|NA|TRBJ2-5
ASTHPGREVQETQY
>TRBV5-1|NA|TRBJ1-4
ASSLGQAGEKLF
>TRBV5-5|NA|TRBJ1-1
ASSRDSRHMNTEAF
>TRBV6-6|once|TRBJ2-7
ASSPRQGAAYEQY
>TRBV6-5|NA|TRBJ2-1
ASSFGGATDNEQF
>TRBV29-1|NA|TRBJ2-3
SVSGPSRTDTQY
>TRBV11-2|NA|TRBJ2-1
ASSFAGTSGGSEQF
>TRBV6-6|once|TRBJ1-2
ASTPQGQGYGYT
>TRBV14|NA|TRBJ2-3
ASSGLGTGEDTQY